This T cell receptor (beta chain) was obtained from a study of blood T cell repertoires in COVID-19. About the study: Italy, Spain and the United States were the sources of the convalescent and acute COVID-19 samples.

Deletions cut 4 bases from V and 6 bases from J, with 22 bases between. Germline V CDR1 and CDR2: MDHEN, SYDVKM. This CDR3 spans 16 amino acids. Data came from immunoSEQ multiplex PCR; TCRdb stores just in-frame clones and leaves some out. Among about 150,000 clones listed, around 82% were seen once. This TCR derives from a woman in her 50s with acute or convalescent COVID-19. J is TRBJ2-7 and V is TRBV28; D perhaps matches TRBD2 (7 bases). Sequenced material: peripheral blood. The CDR3 DNA sequence: TGTGCCAGCAGTTCCCTAGGTGCAGCGGGGACATTCGAGCAGTACTTC. Protein sequence: CASSSLGAAGTFEQYF.